The next 10 T cell receptor beta chains were all read from a single sample in a study of cytomegalovirus exposure and HLA in healthy donors. PCR primers comprised 60 Vbeta and 13 Jbeta primers. Assay: immunoSEQ multiplex PCR; the TCRdb copy retains only in-frame clones and omits some. The table records roughly 190,000 clones, about 81% of them present only once. What was sequenced was PBMCs. These receptors were collected from a man aged 25-40 years in good health and CMV-seropositive.

The chain recombines TRBV5-1 with TRBJ2-6; 9 positions match TRBD1. Germline V gene data show CDR1 as SGHRS and CDR2 as YFSETQ. J was trimmed by 0 bases and V by 5 bases; bases with no gene match: 9. This CDR3 region has 18 residues. The CDR3 coding sequence is TGCGCCAGCAGAGCCAGGACAGGGGTAAGCTCTGGGGCCAACGTCCTGACTTTC. Residues: CASRARTGVSSGANVLTF.

This clone has only one observation. The chain is built from TRBV5-6 and TRBJ2-3, with 7 bases lining up with TRBD2. The CDR3 length is 15 residues. Germline loops: CDR1 SGHDT, CDR2 YYEEEE. V shed 3 bases, J shed 3 bases, and the junction held 7 bases outside the gene matches. CDR3 DNA: TGTGCCAGCAGCTCCCCGGGGGGAGTAACAGATACGCAGTATTTT. This sequence encodes CASSSPGGVTDTQYF.

For the CDR3, the DNA is TGTGCCAGCAGTTACAGGGAATATTCACCCCTCCACTTT. It is translated as CASSYREYSPLHF. The V and J genes are TRBV27 and TRBJ1-6; tentative D call: TRBD1 (6 bases). The CDR3 has 13 amino acids. Germline CDR1 reads MNHEY; CDR2 reads SMNVEV (reference sequence). The V end was cut by 4 bases, the J end by 8 bases, with 9 bases between.

The J gene is TRBJ1-6, the V gene TRBV2; a possible D gene is TRBD1 (6 bases). Trimming cost V 6 bases and J 5 bases, with 17 bases left between them. Looked up from germline, CDR1 is SNHLY and CDR2 is FYNNEI. The CDR3 has 16 amino acids. This chain's CDR3 is CASSQDSSKHNSPLHF. CDR3 sequence (DNA): TGTGCCAGCAGCCAGGACAGTTCTAAACATAATTCACCCCTCCACTTT.

This clone was observed a few times. The CDR3 DNA sequence: TGTGCCAGCATTGCGGGACTAGAAGACAATGAGCAGTTCTTC. The encoded protein is CASIAGLEDNEQFF. The V call is TRBV28, the J call TRBJ2-1, with TRBD2 matching over 8 bases. V lost 7 bases to trimming and J lost 5 bases; unmatched junction nucleotides: 7. The CDR3 contains 14 residues. CDR1 MDHEN and CDR2 SYDVKM come from the germline V gene.

The chain links TRBV18 to TRBJ2-7; TRBD2 is a possible D gene (5 bases). The CDR3 runs 13 residues. The germline V and J ends were trimmed by 6 bases and 4 bases, with 13 bases remaining between them. Per germline, CDR1 KGHSH and CDR2 LQKENI. The DNA for the CDR3 is TGTGCCAGCTCCGGGGTAGGGATGTACGAGCAGTACTTC. This translates into CASSGVGMYEQYF.

The J gene is TRBJ1-2, the V gene TRBV5-4; 9 bases align to TRBD1. Trimming removed 4 bases from V and 4 bases from J; junction bases left unmatched: 8. There are 15 residues in the CDR3. The germline V gene has CDR1 SGHNT and CDR2 YYREEE (reference sequence). The CDR3 DNA follows: TGTGCCAGCAGCCTAGGACAGGGGTTCGGCTATGGCTACACCTTC. It yields the protein CASSLGQGFGYGYTF. The full variable domain, its missing parts supplied by reference TRBV5-4 and TRBJ1-2, is ETGVTQSPTHLIKTRGQQVTLRCSSQSGHNTVSWYQQALGQGPQFIFQYYREEENGRGNFPPRFSGLQFPNYSSELNVNALELDDSALYLCASSLGQGFGYGYTFGSGTRLTVV.

In regard to this clone: Germline is not matched at one junction end, which may reflect a read error. This same CDR3 is encoded by further DNA sequences in the sample. The V call is TRBV5-1, the J call TRBJ1-5; perhaps TRBD1 as D (6 bases). The CDR3 totals 13 residues. Germline lookup yields CDR1 SGHRS and CDR2 YFSETQ. CDR3 nucleotides: TGCGCCAGCAGCTTAGGGGACAATCAGGCCCAGCATTTT. Protein product: CASSLGDNQAQHF.

This rearrangement joins TRBV5-1 to TRBJ2-1, with 8 positions matching TRBD2. Germline lookup yields CDR1 SGHRS and CDR2 YFSETQ. This CDR3 comprises 17 residues. After removal of 2 bases from V and 1 base from J, the junction contained 8 bases not matched to a gene. The CDR3 DNA reads TGCGCCAGCAGCTTCAGCGGGAGTTTCGGGTCCTACAATGAGCAGTTCTTC. It yields the protein CASSFSGSFGSYNEQFF. Full variable domain (remainder filled in from reference TRBV5-1 and TRBJ2-1): KAGVTQTPRYLIKTRGQQVTLSCSPISGHRSVSWYQQTPGQGLQFLFEYFSETQRNKGNFPGRFSGRQFSNSRSEMNVSTLELGDSALYLCASSFSGSFGSYNEQFFGPGTRLTVL.

The rearrangement joins TRBV19 to TRBJ2-3, with 9 bases aligning to TRBD2. The CDR3 runs 16 residues. Germline CDR1 is LNHDA and CDR2 is SQIVND (reference sequence). V was clipped by 10 bases and J by 2 bases; unmatched bases: 13. For the CDR3, the DNA is TGTGCCACCCAATGGAGTAGCGGGAGACCCACAGATACGCAGTATTTT. Amino acids: CATQWSSGRPTDTQYF.